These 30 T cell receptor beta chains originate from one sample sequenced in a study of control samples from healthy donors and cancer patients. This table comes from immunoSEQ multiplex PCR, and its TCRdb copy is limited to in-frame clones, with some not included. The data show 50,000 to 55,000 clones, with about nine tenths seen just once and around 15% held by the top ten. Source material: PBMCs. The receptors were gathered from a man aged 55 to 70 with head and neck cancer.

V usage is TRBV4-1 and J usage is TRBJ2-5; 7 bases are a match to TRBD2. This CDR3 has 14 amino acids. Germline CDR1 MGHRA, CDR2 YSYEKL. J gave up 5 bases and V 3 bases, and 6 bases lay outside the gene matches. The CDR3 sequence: CASSHGGSRETQYF. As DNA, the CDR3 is TGCGCCAGCAGCCACGGGGGGTCGAGGGAGACCCAGTACTTC.

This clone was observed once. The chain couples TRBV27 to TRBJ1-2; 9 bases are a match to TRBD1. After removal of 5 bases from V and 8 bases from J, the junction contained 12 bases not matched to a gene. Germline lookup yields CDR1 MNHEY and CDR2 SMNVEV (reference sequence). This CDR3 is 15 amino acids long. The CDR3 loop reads CASSTYRGRLGGYTF. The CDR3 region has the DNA TGTGCCAGCAGTACGTACAGGGGGCGTTTGGGCGGCTACACCTTC.

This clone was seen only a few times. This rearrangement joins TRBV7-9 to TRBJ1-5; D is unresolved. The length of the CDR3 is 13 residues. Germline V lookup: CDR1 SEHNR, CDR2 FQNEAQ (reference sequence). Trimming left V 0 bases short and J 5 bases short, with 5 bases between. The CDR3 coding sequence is TGTGCCAGCAGCTTAGCGCTTGATCAGCCCCAGCATTTT. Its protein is CASSLALDQPQHF.

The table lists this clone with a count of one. This chain's CDR3 is CASTGQNTGELFF. CDR3 sequence (DNA): TGTGCCAGTACGGGACAGAACACCGGGGAGCTGTTTTTT. This chain uses TRBV2 with TRBJ2-2, with D maybe TRBD1 (6 bases). The germline V gene has CDR1 SNHLY and CDR2 FYNNEI. This CDR3 comprises 13 residues. Trimming pared 9 bases from V and 1 base from J, leaving 9 bases between.

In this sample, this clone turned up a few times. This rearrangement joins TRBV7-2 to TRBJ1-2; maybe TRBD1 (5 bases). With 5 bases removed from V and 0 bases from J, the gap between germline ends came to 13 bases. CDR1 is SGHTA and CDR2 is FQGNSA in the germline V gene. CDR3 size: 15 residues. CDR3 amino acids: CASSTTGYTNYGYTF. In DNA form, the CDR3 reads TGTGCCAGCAGCACAACAGGTTATACTAACTATGGCTACACCTTC.

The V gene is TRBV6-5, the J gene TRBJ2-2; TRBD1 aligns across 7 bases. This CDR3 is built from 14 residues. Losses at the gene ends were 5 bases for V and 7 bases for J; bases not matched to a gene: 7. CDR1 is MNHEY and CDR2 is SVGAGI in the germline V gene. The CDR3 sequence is CASSRQGGIGELFF. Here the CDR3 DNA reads TGTGCCAGCAGTCGCCAAGGGGGCATCGGGGAGCTGTTTTTT.

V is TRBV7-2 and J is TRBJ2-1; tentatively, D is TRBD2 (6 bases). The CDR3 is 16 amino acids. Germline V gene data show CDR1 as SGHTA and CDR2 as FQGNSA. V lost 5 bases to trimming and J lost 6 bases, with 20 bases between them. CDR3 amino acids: CASSPPGGRRSNEQFF. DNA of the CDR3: TGTGCCAGCAGCCCCCCCGGGGGTCGAAGGAGCAATGAGCAGTTCTTC.

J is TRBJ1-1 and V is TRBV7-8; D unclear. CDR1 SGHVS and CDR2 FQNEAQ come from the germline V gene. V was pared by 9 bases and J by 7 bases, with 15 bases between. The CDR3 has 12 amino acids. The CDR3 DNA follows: TGTGCCAGTACCCCTAATTCTGGTGAAGCTTTCTTT. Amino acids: CASTPNSGEAFF.

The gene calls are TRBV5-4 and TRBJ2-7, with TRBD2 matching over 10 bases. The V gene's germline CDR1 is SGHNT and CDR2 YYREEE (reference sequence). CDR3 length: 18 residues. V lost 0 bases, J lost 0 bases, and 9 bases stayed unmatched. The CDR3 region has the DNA TGTGCCAGCAGCTTGGGCCCAACTCTAGCGGGGGCCTCCTACGAGCAGTACTTC. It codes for CASSLGPTLAGASYEQYF.

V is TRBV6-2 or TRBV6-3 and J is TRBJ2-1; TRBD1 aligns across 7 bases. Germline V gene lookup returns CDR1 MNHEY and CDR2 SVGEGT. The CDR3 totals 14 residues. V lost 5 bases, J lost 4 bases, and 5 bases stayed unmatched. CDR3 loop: CASSTRDSYNEQFF. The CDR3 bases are TGTGCCAGCAGTACCCGGGACAGTTACAATGAGCAGTTCTTC.

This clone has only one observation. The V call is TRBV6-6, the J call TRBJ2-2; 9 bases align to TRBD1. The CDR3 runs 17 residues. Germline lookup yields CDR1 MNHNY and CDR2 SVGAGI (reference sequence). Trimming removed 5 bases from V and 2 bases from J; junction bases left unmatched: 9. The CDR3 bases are TGTGCCAGCAGTCGGGGCCGGGACAGGGCTAACACCGGGGAGCTGTTTTTT. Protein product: CASSRGRDRANTGELFF.

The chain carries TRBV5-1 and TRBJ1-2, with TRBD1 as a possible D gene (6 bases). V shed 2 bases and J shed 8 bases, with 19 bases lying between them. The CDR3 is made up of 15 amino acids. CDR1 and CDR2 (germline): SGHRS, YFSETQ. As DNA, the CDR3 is TGCGCCAGCAGCTTTGGGGGCAAACAGGTTTGGGGCTACACCTTC. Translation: CASSFGGKQVWGYTF.

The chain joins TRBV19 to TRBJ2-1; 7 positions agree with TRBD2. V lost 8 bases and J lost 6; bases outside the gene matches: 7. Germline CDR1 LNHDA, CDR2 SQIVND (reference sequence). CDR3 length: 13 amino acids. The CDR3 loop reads CASLQRDGNEQFF. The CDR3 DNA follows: TGTGCCAGTCTTCAGCGGGACGGCAATGAGCAGTTCTTC.

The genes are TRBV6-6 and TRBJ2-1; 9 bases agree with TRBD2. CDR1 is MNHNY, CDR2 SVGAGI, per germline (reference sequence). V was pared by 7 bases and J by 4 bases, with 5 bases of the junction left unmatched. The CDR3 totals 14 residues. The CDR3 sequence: CASNPAGGYNEQFF. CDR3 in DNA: TGTGCCAGCAATCCAGCGGGAGGATACAATGAGCAGTTCTTC.

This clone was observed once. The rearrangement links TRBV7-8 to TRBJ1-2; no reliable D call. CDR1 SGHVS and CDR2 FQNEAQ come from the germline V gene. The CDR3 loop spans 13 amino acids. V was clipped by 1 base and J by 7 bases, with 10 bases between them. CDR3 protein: CASSLGVGGGYTF. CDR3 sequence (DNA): TGTGCCAGCAGCTTAGGGGTCGGTGGTGGCTACACCTTC.

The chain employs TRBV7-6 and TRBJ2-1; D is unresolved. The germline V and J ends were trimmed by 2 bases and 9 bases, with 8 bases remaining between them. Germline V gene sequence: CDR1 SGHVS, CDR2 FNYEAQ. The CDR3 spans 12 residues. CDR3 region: CASSLTRIEQFF. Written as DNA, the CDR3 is TGTGCCAGCAGCTTAACGAGGATTGAGCAGTTCTTC.

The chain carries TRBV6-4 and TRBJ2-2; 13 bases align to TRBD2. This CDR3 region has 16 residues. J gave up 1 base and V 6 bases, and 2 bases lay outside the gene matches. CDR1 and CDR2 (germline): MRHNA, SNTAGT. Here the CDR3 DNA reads TGTGCCAGCAGGCGACTAGCGGGAGGGAACACCGGGGAGCTGTTTTTT. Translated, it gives CASRRLAGGNTGELFF.

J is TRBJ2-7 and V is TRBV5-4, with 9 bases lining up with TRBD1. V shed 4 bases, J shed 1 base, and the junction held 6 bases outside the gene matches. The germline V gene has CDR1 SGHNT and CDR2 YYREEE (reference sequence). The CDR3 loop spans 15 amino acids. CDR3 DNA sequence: TGTGCCAGCAGCCGCCCGGGGACAGGGTCCTACGAGCAGTACTTC. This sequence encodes CASSRPGTGSYEQYF.

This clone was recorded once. CDR3 amino acids: CASNNLGHLTGYNEQFF. The CDR3 DNA is TGTGCCAGCAATAACCTTGGGCACCTCACCGGCTACAATGAGCAGTTCTTC. The V call is TRBV2, the J call TRBJ2-1; no clear D gene. This CDR3 is built from 17 residues. Germline CDR1 SNHLY, CDR2 FYNNEI. The ends were cut back, 7 bases at V and 3 bases at J, with 22 bases in the middle.

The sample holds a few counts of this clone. This CDR3 reads CASSPGSGRTYEQYF. The CDR3 nucleotides are TGTGCCAGCTCACCAGGCAGCGGGAGGACCTACGAGCAGTACTTC. The chain is built from TRBV18 and TRBJ2-7; 9 bases fit TRBD2. V dropped 2 bases and J dropped 2; count of bases not matched to a gene: 4. Germline lookup yields CDR1 KGHSH and CDR2 LQKENI. This CDR3 contains 15 residues.

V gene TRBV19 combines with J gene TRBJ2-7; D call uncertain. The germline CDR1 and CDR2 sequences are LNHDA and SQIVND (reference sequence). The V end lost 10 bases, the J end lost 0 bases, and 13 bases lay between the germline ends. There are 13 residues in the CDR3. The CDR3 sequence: CATKGQSSYEQYF. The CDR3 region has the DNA TGTGCCACTAAAGGGCAGAGCTCCTACGAGCAGTACTTC.

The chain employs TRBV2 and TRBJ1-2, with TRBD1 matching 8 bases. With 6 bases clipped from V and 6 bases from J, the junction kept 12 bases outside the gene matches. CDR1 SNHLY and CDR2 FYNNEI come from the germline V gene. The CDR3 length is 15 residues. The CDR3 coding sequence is TGTGCCAGCAGGAGAGACAGGGGTAGTTTGGATGGCTACACCTTC. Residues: CASRRDRGSLDGYTF. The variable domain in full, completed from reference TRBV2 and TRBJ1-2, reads EPEVTQTPSHQVTQMGQEVILRCVPISNHLYFYWYRQILGQKVEFLVSFYNNEISEKSEIFDDQFSVERPDGSNFTLKIRSTKLEDSAMYFCASRRDRGSLDGYTFGSGTRLTVV.

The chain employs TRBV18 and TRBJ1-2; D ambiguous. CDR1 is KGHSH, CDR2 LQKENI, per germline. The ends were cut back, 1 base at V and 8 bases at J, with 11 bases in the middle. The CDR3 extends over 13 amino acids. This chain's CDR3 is CASSPRGLEGYTF. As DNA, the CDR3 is TGTGCCAGCTCACCACGAGGCCTGGAGGGCTACACCTTC.

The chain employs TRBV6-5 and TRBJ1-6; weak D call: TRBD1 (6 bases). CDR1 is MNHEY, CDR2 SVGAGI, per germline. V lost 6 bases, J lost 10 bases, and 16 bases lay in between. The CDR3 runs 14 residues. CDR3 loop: CASSSRTAGSPLHF. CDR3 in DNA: TGTGCCAGCAGCAGTAGGACAGCAGGATCACCCCTCCACTTT.

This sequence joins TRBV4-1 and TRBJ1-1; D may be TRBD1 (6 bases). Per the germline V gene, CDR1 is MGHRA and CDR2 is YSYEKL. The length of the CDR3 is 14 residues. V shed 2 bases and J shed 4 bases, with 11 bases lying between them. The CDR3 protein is CASSQRLGGTEAFF. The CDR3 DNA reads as TGCGCCAGCAGCCAACGCTTAGGGGGCACTGAAGCTTTCTTT.

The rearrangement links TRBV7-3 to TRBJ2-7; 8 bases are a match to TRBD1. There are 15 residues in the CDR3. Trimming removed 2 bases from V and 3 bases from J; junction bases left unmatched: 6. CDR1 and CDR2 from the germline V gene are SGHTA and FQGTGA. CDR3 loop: CASSLSPDRVYEQYF. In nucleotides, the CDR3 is TGTGCCAGCAGCTTATCCCCGGACAGGGTCTACGAGCAGTACTTC.

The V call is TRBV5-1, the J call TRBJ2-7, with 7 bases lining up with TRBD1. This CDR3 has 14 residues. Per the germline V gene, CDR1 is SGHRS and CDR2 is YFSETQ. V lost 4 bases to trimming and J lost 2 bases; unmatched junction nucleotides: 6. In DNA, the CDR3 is TGCGCCAGCAGCCACCGGGACAGAACCTACGAGCAGTACTTC. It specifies CASSHRDRTYEQYF.

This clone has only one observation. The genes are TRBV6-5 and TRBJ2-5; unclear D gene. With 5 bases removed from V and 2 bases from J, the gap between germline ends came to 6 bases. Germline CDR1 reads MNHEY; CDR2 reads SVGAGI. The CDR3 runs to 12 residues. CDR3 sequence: CASSPRQETQYF. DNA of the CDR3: TGTGCCAGCAGTCCCAGACAAGAGACCCAGTACTTC.

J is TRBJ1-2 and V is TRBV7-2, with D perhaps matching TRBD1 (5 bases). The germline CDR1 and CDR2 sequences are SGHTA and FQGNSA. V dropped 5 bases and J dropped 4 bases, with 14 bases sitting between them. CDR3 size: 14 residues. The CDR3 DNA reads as TGTGCCAGCAGCGCCGCCGGGACCCTCTATGGCTACACCTTC. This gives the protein CASSAAGTLYGYTF.

The CDR3 protein is CATSDLSADQYGSYDTGELFF. CDR3 DNA: TGTGCCACCAGTGATTTGTCGGCCGACCAATATGGGTCTTACGACACCGGGGAGCTGTTTTTT. The genes are TRBV24-1 and TRBJ2-2; D is uncertain. Deletions cut 0 bases from V and 3 bases from J, with 25 bases between. The V gene's germline CDR1 is KGHDR and CDR2 SFDVKD. This CDR3 is built from 21 residues.